This T cell receptor (beta chain) comes out of a study of identical twins. Study observations and caveats: Analyses of zero insertions could be partly confounded by invariant MAIT and iNKT cells. Models underpredicted monozygotic twin sharing of out-of-frame TCR alpha. For out-of-frame alpha sequences shared by twins, low generation probability was in excess.

The CDR3 extends over 15 amino acids. Germline V gives CDR1 KGHSH, CDR2 LQKENI. Unique molecular identifiers were in the cDNA, with template-switch universal primer binding. MiXCR, run by TCRdb on the 5' RACE reads, gives a single entry per CDR3 protein. Here the sample spans approximately 1.8 million distinct CDR3 sequences, around 29% being singletons. As regards this clonotype: The target antigen is unknown.

Source material: cord blood. This clonotype was sampled from a newborn girl in good health. The J gene is TRBJ2-7, the V gene TRBV18; 8 nucleotides line up with TRBD2. The DNA end is more similar to TRBJ2-5, so the J call may be wrong. CDR3 sequence reads: CASSPVVAGRETQYF. CDR3 bases: TGTGCCAGCTCACCAGTGGTAGCGGGACGGGAGACCCAGTACTTC.